This T cell receptor (beta chain) was captured in a study of beta chain features in type 1 diabetes. Study-level points and caveats: Shortening that was moderate but significant affected the TCRB CDR3s of Type 1 diabetes patients in all four CD4+ subsets. Type 1 diabetes patients had fewer VDJ junction insertions and more deletions.

Every isolated RNA sample was fully reverse transcribed, so sequencing captured expressed TCRB transcripts. For naive, central memory and regulatory T cell samples, reads averaged around 3.6 million. Only in-frame clones appear in the TCRdb table, and some are missing; sequencing was by immunoSEQ multiplex PCR. The sample holds some 350,000 clones, 9.5% to 10% seen once. CDR3 length: 11 amino acids. The V end was cut by 6 bases, the J end by 9 bases, with 9 bases between. CDR1 KGHSH and CDR2 LQKENI come from the germline V gene. This clone was recorded a few times. Its specificity is not known. The rearrangement links TRBV18 to TRBJ2-1; no definite D call. This clonotype originated in a man aged 25 to 40 with type 1 diabetes. Sequenced: central memory CD4+ T cells from blood. CDR3 residues: CASSQPIEQFF. The CDR3 nucleotides are TGTGCCAGCTCGCAACCGATTGAGCAGTTCTTC.